This T cell receptor beta chain is drawn from a study of vaccination effects on CD4 cells after COVID-19. This clone came up a few times. No antigen is known for it. After expansion with viral peptide pools in the ViraFEST assay, antigen-specific CD4+ T cells were sequenced. Cells that had been cultured for about 10 days were the source of isolated CD4+ T cells. Each participant was given two doses of one vaccine (BNT162b2 or mRNA-1273). Cultivation was performed at about 1.8 million PBMC per well with about 9 IU/ml IL-2 and about 9.2 ug/ml peptides added. The authors exchanged half the medium for IL-2 medium on days 3 and 7. Sequencing used immunoSEQ multiplex PCR; TCRdb keeps in-frame clones, though not all of them. The sample records 64,000 or so clones, under 80% being singletons. CDR3 size: 15 residues. The V end was cut by 4 bases, the J end by 1 base, with 12 bases between. Germline V gene lookup returns CDR1 SGDLS and CDR2 YYNGEE.

Findings of the study overall: Clones of infection and vaccine origin contracted markedly late after vaccination.

The sample here was CD4+ T cells from PBMCs cultured with HCoV-OC43 spike peptides, taken after COVID-19 vaccination. Subset specified: HCoV-OC43 spike overlapping peptide pool stimulation. This clonotype was sampled from a human donor who received a COVID-19 vaccine. J is TRBJ2-1 and V is TRBV9; TRBD1 or TRBD2 may be the D gene (5 bases each). The DNA of the CDR3 is TGTGCCAGCAGCCCAGCATGGGGGTCCTACAATGAGCAGTTCTTC. Its protein is CASSPAWGSYNEQFF. Using reference TRBV9 and TRBJ2-1 for the parts outside the CDR3, the full variable domain is DSGVTQTPKHLITATGQRVTLRCSPRSGDLSVYWYQQSLDQGLQFLIQYYNGEERAKGNILERFSAQQFPDLHSELNLSSLELGDSALYFCASSPAWGSYNEQFFGPGTRLTVL.